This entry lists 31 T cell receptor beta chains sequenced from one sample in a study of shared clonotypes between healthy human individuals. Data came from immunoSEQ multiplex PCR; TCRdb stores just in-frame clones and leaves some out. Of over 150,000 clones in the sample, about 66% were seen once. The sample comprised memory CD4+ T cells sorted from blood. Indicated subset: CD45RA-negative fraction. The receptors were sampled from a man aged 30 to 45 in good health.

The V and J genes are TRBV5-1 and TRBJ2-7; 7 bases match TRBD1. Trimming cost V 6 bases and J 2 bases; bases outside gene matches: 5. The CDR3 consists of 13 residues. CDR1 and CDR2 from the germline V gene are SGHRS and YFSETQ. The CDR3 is CASKPDRAYEQYF. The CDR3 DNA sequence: TGCGCCAGCAAACCAGACAGGGCCTACGAGCAGTACTTC.

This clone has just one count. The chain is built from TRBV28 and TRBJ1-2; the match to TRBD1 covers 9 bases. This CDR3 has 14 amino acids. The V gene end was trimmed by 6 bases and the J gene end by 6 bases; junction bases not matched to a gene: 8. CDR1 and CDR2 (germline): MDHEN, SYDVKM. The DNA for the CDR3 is TGTGCCAGCAGAACCGGGACAGGGAATCATGGCTACACCTTC. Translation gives CASRTGTGNHGYTF.

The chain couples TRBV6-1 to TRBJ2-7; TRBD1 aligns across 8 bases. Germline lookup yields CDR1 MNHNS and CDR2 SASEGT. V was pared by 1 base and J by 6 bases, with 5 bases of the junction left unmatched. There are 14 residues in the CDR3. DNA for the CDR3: TGTGCCAGCAGTGAAGGGACAGGGTACGGCGAGCAGTACTTC. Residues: CASSEGTGYGEQYF.

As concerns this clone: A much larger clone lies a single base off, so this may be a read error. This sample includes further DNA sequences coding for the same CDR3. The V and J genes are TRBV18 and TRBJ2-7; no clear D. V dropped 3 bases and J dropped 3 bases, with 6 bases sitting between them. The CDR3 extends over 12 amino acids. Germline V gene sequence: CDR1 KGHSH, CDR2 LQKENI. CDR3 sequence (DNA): TGTGCCAGCTCACCGGGCGGCTACGAGCAGTACTTC. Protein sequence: CASSPGGYEQYF.

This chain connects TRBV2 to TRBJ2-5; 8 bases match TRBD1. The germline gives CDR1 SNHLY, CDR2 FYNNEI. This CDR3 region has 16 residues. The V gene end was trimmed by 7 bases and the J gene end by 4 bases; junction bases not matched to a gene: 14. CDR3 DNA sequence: TGTGCCAGCAAACACGTAGGGCAGGGGGCACGAGAGACCCAGTACTTC. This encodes CASKHVGQGARETQYF. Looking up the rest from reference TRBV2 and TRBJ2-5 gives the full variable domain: EPEVTQTPSHQVTQMGQEVILRCVPISNHLYFYWYRQILGQKVEFLVSFYNNEISEKSEIFDDQFSVERPDGSNFTLKIRSTKLEDSAMYFCASKHVGQGARETQYFGPGTRLLVL.

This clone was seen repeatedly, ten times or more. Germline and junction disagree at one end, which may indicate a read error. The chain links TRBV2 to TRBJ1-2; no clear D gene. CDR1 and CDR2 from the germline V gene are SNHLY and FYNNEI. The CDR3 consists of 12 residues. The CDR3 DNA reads TGTGCCAGCAGTGCGGACCTGTACTTCGCGTTCTTC. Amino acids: CASSADLYFAFF.

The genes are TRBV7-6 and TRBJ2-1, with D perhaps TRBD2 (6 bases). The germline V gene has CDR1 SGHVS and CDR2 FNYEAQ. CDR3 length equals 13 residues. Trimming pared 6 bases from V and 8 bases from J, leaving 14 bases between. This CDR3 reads CASSKTEGYEQFF. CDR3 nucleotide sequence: TGTGCCAGCAGTAAGACGGAGGGATATGAGCAGTTCTTC.

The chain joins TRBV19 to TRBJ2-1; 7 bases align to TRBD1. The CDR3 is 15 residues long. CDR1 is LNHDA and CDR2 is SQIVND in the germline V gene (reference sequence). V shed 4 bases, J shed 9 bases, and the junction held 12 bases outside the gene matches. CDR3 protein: CASSTTRTGRPEQFF. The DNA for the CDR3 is TGTGCCAGTAGTACGACCCGGACAGGTAGGCCTGAGCAGTTCTTC.

The CDR3 DNA is TGTGCCTGGAGTGTACGGACAGGGAGGGCCTACGAGCAGTACTTC. Translating gives CAWSVRTGRAYEQYF. The chain recombines TRBV30 with TRBJ2-7, with D possibly TRBD1 on 8 matching bases. Germline CDR1 and CDR2: GTSNPN and SVGIG (reference sequence). This CDR3 region has 15 residues. The V end lost 0 bases, the J end lost 2 bases, and 14 bases lay between the germline ends.

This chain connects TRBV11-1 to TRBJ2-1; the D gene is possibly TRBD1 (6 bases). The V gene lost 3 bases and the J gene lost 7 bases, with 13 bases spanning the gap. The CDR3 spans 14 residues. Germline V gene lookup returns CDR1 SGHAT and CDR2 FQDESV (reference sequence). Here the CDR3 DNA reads TGTGCCAGCAGCTTGAACAGGGCTGGGAATGAGCAGTTCTTC. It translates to CASSLNRAGNEQFF. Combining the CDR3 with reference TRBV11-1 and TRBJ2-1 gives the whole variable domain EAEVAQSPRYKITEKSQAVAFWCDPISGHATLYWYRQILGQGPELLVQFQDESVVDDSQLPKDRFSAERLKGVDSTLKIQPAELGDSAMYLCASSLNRAGNEQFFGPGTRLTVL.

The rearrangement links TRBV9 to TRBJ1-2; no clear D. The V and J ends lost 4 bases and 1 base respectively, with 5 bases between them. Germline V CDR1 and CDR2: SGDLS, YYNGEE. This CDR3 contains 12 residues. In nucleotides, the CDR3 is TGTGCCAGCAGCATAATTAACTATGGCTACACCTTC. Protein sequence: CASSIINYGYTF.

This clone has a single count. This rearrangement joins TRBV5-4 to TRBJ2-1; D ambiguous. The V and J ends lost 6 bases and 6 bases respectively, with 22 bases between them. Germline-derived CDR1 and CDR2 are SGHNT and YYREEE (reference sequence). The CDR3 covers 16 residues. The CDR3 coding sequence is TGTGCCAGCAAAGGATTTGGAGAGGCCTCCCCCAATGAGCAGTTCTTC. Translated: CASKGFGEASPNEQFF.

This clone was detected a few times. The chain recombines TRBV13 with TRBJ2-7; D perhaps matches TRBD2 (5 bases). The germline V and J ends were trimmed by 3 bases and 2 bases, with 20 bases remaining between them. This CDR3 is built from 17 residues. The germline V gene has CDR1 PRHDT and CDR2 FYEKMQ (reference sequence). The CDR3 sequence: CASSFRAGPNPTYEQYF. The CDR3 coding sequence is TGTGCCAGCAGCTTTCGCGCGGGCCCCAATCCAACCTACGAGCAGTACTTC.

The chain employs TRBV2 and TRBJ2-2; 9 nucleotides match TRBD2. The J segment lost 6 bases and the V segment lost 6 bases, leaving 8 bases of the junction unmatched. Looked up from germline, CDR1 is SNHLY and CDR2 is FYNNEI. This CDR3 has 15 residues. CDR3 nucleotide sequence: TGTGCCAGCAGCCCTCTTAGCGGGAGCCCCGGGGAGCTGTTTTTT. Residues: CASSPLSGSPGELFF.

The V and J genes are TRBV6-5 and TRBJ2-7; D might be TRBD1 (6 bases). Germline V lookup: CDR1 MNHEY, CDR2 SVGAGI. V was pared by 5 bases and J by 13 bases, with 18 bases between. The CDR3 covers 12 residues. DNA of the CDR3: TGTGCCAGCAGTGCGCTGACAGGTCTACGATACTTC. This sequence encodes CASSALTGLRYF.

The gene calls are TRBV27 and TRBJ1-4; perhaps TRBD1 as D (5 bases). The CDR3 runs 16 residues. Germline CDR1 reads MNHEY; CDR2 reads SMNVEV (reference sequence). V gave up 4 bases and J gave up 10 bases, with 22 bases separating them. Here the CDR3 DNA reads TGTGCCAGCAGTTCAAACACGGGAGGGGACTTTGGAAAACTGTTTTTT. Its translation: CASSSNTGGDFGKLFF.

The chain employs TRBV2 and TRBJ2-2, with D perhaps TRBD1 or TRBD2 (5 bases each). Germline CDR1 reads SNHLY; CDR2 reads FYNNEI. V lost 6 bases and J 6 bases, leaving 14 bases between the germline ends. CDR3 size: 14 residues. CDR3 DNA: TGTGCCAGCAGGGGGGACGGGGTAGCCGGGGAGCTGTTTTTT. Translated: CASRGDGVAGELFF.

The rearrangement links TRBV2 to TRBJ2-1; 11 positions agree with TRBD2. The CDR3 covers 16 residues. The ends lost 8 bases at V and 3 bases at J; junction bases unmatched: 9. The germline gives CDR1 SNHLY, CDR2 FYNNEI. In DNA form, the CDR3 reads TGTGCCAGCGAGGGCGTCGGACTAGCGGGCTACAATGAGCAGTTCTTC. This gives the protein CASEGVGLAGYNEQFF.

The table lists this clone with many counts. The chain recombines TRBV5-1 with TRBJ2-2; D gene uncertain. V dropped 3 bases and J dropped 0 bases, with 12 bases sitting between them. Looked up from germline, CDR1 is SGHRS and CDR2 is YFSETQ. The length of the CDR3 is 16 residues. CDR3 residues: CASSSFSLSNTGELFF. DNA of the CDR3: TGCGCCAGCAGCTCCTTCTCCCTCTCGAACACCGGGGAGCTGTTTTTT.

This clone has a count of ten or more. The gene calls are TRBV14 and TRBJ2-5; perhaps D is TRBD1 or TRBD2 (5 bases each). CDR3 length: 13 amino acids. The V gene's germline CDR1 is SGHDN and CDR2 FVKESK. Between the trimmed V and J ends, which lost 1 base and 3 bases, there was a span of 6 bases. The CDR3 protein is CASSQGDEETQYF. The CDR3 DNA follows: TGTGCCAGCAGCCAAGGGGACGAAGAGACCCAGTACTTC.

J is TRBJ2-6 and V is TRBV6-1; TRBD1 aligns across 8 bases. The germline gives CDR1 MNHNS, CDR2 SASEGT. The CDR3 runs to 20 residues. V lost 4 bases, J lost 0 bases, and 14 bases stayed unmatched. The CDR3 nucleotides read TGTGCCAGCAGTGGAAGGTCGGGACAGGACAGAACCTCTGGGGCCAACGTCCTGACTTTC. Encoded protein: CASSGRSGQDRTSGANVLTF.

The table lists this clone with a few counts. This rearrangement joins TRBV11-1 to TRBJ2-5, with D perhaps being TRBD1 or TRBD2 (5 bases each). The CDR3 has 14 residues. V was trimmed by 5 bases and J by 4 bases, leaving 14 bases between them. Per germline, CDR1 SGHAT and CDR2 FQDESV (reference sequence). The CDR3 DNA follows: TGTGCCAGCAGCCCGGGGCGGACGATAGAGACCCAGTACTTC. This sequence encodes CASSPGRTIETQYF.

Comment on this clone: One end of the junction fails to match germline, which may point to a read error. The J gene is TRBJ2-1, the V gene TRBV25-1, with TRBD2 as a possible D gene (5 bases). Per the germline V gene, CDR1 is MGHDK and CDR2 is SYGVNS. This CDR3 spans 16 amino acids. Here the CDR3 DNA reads TGTGCCAGCAGTGAATATGAGGGAAGTAGGTACAGTGAGCAGTTCTTC. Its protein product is CASSEYEGSRYSEQFF.

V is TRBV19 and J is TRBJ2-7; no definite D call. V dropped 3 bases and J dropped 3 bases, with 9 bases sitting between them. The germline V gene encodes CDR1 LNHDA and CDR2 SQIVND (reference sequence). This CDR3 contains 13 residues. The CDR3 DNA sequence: TGTGCCAGTAGTATGTCATGGGGCTACGAGCAGTACTTC. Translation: CASSMSWGYEQYF.

CDR3 DNA: TGTGCCAGCAGCCCCGGGGGCGGGGCGGTGGGTAGCACAGATACGCAGTATTTT. It is translated as CASSPGGGAVGSTDTQYF. This chain joins TRBV7-6 and TRBJ2-3; D tentatively reads TRBD1 or TRBD2 (6 bases each). Per germline, CDR1 SGHVS and CDR2 FNYEAQ. The length of the CDR3 is 18 residues. V lost 5 bases and J 0 bases, leaving 21 bases between the germline ends.

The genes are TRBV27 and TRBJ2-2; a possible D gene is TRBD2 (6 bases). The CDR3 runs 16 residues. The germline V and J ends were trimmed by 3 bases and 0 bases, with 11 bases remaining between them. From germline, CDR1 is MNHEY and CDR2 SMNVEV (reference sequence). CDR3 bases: TGTGCCAGCAGTTTTAGGTGGGAGGCGAACACCGGGGAGCTGTTTTTT. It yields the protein CASSFRWEANTGELFF.

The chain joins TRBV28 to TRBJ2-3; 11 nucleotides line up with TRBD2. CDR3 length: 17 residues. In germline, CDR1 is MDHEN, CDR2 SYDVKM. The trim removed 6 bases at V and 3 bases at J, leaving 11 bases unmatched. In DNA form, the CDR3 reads TGTGCCAGCAGCCCACAGACTAGCGGGGTGTGGACAGATACGCAGTATTTT. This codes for CASSPQTSGVWTDTQYF.

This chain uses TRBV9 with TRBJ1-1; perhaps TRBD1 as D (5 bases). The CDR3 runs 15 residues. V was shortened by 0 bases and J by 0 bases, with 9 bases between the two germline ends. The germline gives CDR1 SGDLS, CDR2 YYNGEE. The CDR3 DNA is TGTGCCAGCAGCGTAGCGGCGGGGGTGAACACTGAAGCTTTCTTT. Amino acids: CASSVAAGVNTEAFF.

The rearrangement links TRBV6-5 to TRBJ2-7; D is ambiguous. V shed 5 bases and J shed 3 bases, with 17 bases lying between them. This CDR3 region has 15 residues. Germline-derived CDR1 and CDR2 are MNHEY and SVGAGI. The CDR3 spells CASSTFAESFYEQYF. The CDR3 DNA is TGTGCCAGCAGTACCTTCGCGGAGTCGTTCTACGAGCAGTACTTC.

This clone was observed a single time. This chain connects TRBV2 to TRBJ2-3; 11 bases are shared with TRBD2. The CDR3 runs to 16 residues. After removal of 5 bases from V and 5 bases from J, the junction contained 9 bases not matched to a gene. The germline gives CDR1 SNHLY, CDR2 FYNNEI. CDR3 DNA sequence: TGTGCCAGCAGTCCCTATGTACTAGCGGGAGAAGATACGCAGTATTTT. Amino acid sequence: CASSPYVLAGEDTQYF. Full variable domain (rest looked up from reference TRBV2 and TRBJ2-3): EPEVTQTPSHQVTQMGQEVILRCVPISNHLYFYWYRQILGQKVEFLVSFYNNEISEKSEIFDDQFSVERPDGSNFTLKIRSTKLEDSAMYFCASSPYVLAGEDTQYFGPGTRLTVL.

The DNA for the CDR3 is TGTGCCAGCAGTGAACCGGGGACAGGGGAAGAAGATACGCAGTATTTT. Protein sequence: CASSEPGTGEEDTQYF. The chain combines TRBV25-1 with TRBJ2-3, with 10 bases fitting TRBD1. Germline V gene data show CDR1 as MGHDK and CDR2 as SYGVNS. The V and J ends lost 2 bases and 5 bases, in that order; junction bases with no gene match: 7. The CDR3 spans 16 residues.